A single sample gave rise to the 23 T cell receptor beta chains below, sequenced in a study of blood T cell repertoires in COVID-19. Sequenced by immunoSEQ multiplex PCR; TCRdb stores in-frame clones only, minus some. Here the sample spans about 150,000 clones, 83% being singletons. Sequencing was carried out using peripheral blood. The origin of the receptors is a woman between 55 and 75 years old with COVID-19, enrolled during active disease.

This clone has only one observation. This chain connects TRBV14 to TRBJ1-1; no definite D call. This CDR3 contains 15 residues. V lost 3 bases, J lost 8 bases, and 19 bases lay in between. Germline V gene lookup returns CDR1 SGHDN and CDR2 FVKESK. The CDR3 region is CASSHKQDFYSEAFF. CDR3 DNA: TGTGCCAGCAGCCATAAGCAGGATTTCTACTCCGAAGCTTTCTTT.

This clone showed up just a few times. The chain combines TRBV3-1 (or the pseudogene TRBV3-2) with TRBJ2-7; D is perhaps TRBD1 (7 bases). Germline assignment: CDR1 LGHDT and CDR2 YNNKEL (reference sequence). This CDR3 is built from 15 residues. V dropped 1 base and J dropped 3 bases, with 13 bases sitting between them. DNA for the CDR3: TGTGCCAGCAGCCAAGTTCCAGGGGGGAACTACGAGCAGTACTTC. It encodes CASSQVPGGNYEQYF.

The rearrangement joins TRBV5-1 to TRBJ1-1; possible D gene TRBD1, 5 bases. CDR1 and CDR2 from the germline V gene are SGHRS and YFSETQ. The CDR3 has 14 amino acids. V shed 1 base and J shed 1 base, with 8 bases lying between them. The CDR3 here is CASSLLTANTEAFF. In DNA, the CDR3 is TGCGCCAGCAGCTTGCTGACAGCGAACACTGAAGCTTTCTTT. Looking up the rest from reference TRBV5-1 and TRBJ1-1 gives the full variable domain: KAGVTQTPRYLIKTRGQQVTLSCSPISGHRSVSWYQQTPGQGLQFLFEYFSETQRNKGNFPGRFSGRQFSNSRSEMNVSTLELGDSALYLCASSLLTANTEAFFGQGTRLTVV.

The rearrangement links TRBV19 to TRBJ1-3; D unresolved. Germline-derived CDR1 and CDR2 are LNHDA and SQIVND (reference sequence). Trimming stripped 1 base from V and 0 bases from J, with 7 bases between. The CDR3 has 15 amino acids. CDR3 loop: CASSIGRGSGNTIYF. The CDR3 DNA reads TGTGCCAGTAGTATAGGTCGGGGCTCTGGAAACACCATATATTTT.

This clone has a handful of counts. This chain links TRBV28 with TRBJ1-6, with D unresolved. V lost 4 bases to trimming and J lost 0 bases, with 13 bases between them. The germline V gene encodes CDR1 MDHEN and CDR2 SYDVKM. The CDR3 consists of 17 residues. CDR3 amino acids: CASSSFTDFSYNSPLHF. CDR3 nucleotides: TGTGCCAGCAGTTCCTTTACGGACTTCTCCTATAATTCACCCCTCCACTTT.

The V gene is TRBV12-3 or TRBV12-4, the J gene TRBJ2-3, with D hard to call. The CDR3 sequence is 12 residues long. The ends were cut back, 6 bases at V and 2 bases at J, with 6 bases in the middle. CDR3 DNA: TGTGCCAGCAGCGGTGTCACAGATACGCAGTATTTT. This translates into CASSGVTDTQYF.

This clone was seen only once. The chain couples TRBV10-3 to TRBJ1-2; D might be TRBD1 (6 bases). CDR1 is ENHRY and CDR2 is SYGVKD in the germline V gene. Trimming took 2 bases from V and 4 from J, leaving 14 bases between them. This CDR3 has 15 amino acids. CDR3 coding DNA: TGTGCCATCAGTGAGGGGGTCGGCAGGGGCTATGGCTACACCTTC. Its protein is CAISEGVGRGYGYTF.

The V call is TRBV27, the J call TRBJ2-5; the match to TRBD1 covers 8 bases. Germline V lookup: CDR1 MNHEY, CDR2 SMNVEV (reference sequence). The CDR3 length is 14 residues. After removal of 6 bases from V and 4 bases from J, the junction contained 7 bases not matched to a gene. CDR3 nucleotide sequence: TGTGCCAGCAGGTCTCAGGGGGCCCCAGAGACCCAGTACTTC. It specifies CASRSQGAPETQYF.

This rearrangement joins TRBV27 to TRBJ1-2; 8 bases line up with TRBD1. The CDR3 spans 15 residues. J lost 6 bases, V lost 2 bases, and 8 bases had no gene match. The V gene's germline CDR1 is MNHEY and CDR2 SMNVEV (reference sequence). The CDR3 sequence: CASSLQGAFGNGYTF. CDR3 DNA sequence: TGTGCCAGCAGTTTACAGGGGGCGTTCGGTAATGGCTACACCTTC.

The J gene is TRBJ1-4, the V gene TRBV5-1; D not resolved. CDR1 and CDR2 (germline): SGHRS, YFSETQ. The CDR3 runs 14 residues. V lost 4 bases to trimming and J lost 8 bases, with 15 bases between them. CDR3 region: CASSAGDFQEKLFF. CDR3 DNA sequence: TGCGCCAGCAGCGCGGGAGATTTTCAAGAAAAACTGTTTTTT.

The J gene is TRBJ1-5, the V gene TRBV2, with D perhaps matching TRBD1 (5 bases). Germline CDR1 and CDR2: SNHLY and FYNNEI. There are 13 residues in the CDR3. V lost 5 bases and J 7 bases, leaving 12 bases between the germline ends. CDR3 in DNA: TGTGCCAGCAGTCGGGGGGAGGAACAGCCCCAGCATTTT. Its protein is CASSRGEEQPQHF.

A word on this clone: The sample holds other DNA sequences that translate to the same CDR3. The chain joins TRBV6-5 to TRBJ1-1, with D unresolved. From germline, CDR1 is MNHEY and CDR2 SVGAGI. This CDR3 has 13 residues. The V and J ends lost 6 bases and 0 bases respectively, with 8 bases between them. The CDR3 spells CASRRGLNTEAFF. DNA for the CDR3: TGTGCCAGCAGGAGAGGGTTGAACACTGAAGCTTTCTTT.

In DNA, the CDR3 is TGTGCCAGCAGTCCAGGGGAAAGGACTGAAGCTTTCTTT. Its protein product is CASSPGERTEAFF. The chain couples TRBV27 to TRBJ1-1, with D perhaps TRBD1 (6 bases). There are 13 residues in the CDR3. The V gene's germline CDR1 is MNHEY and CDR2 SMNVEV (reference sequence). Trimming shortened V by 5 bases and J by 5 bases, and 12 bases separated the two germline ends.

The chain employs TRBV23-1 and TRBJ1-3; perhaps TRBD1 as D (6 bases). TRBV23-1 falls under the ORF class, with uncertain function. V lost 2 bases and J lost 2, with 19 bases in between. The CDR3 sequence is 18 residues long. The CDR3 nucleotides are TGCGCCAGCAGTCAACAAACCCTTGACAGGAATCCTGGAAACACCATATATTTT. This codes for CASSQQTLDRNPGNTIYF.

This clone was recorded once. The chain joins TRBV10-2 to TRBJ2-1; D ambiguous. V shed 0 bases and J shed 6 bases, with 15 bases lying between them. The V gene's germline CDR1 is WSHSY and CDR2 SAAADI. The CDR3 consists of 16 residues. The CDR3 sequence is CASSESNLVSLNEQFF. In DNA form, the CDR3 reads TGCGCCAGCAGTGAGTCGAATCTAGTTTCCCTCAATGAGCAGTTCTTC.

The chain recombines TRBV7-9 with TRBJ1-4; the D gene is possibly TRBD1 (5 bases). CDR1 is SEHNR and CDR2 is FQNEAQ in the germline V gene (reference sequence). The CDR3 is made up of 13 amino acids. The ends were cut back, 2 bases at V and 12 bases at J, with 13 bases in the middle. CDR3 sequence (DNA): TGTGCCAGCAGCTTAATTGCCCAGGGCGAACTGTTTTTT. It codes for CASSLIAQGELFF.

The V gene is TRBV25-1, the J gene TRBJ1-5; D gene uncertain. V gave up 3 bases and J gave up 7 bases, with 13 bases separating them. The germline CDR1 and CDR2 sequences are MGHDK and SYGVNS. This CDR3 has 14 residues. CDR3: CASSDGLGGQPQHF. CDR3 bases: TGTGCCAGCAGTGACGGACTGGGAGGGCAGCCCCAGCATTTT.

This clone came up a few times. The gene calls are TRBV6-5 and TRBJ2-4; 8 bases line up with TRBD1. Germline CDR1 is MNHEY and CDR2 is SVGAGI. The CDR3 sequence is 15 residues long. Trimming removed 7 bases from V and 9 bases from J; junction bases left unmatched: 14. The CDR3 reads CASKVVTGVKIIQYF. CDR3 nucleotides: TGTGCCAGCAAGGTAGTGACAGGGGTTAAGATCATTCAGTACTTC.

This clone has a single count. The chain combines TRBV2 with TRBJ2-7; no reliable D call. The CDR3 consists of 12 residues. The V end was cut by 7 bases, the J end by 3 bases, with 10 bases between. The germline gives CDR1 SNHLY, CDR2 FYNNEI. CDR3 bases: TGTGCCAGCACCCGACTTGTCTACGAGCAGTACTTC. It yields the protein CASTRLVYEQYF.

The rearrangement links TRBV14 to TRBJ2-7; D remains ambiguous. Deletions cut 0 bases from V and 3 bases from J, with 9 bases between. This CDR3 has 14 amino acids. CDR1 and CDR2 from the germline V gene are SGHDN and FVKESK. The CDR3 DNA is TGTGCCAGCAGCCAAGACCTGACATACTACGAGCAGTACTTC. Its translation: CASSQDLTYYEQYF. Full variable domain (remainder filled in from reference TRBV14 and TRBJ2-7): EAGVTQFPSHSVIEKGQTVTLRCDPISGHDNLYWYRRVMGKEIKFLLHFVKESKQDESGMPNNRFLAERTGGTYSTLKVQPAELEDSGVYFCASSQDLTYYEQYFGPGTRLTVT.

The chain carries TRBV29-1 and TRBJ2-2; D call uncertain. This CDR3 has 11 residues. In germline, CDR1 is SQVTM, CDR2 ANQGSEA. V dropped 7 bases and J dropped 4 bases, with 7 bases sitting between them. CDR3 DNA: TGCAGCGGATCAGTCACCGGGGAGCTGTTTTTT. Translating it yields CSGSVTGELFF.

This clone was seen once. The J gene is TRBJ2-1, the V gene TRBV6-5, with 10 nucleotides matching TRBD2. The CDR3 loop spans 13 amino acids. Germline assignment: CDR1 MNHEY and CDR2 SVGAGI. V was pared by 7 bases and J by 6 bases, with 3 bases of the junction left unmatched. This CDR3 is CASNPSGSNEQFF. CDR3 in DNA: TGTGCCAGCAACCCTAGCGGGAGCAATGAGCAGTTCTTC.

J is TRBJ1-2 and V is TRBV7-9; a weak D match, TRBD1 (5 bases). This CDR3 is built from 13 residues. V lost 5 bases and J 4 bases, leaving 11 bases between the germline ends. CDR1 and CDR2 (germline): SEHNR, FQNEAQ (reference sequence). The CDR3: CASSRGQGYGYTF. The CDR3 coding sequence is TGTGCCAGCAGCCGAGGTCAGGGCTATGGCTACACCTTC.